A selection of T cell receptor beta chains follows, all from one sample in a study of T cells in Graves' hyperthyroidism and ophthalmopathy. Each CDR3 protein gets one entry after TCRdb re-called the multiplex PCR reads with MiXCR. The table includes 550,000 to 850,000 distinct CDR3 sequences, around 20% detected once. The material sequenced was blood. These receptors were taken from a woman aged 45-59 years with Graves' hyperthyroidism that later progressed to Graves' ophthalmopathy. Each CDR3 is given with its conserved first and last residue. The D gene is left open where the match is weak. Clone sizes are given selectively: once, few, many, or a class where the clone is expanded.

>NA|NA|TRBV14|17|TRBJ2-3
TGTGCCAGCAGCCAGGCGGGGCCCATGCCCCCGACAGATACGCAGTATTTT
CASSQAGPMPPTDTQYF
>few|TRBD1|TRBV20-1|11|TRBJ1-5
TGCAGTGCAAAGACAGGGATCCCCCAGCATTTT
CSAKTGIPQHF
>NA|TRBD2|TRBV20-1|15|TRBJ2-3
TGCAGTGCTAGAGACGGACTAGCTTTCACAGATACGCAGTATTTT
CSARDGLAFTDTQYF
>many|TRBD1|TRBV2|14|TRBJ2-2
TGTGCCAGCAAGGGTACAGGGGCTGACGGGGAGCTGTTTTTT
CASKGTGADGELFF
>many|NA|TRBV7-9|16|TRBJ1-1
TGTGCCAGCAGCTTAGCGAGGGGTTCCATGAACACTGAAGCTTTCTTT
CASSLARGSMNTEAFF
>few|TRBD1|TRBV7-8|16|TRBJ1-2
TGTGCCAGCAGCCCGGGACAGGGTGAGGGCTATTATGGCTACACCTTC
CASSPGQGEGYYGYTF
>NA|NA|TRBV20-1|15|TRBJ2-6
TGCAGTGCCCAGATCCCGGGGTCTGGGGCCAACGTCCTGACTTTC
CSAQIPGSGANVLTF
>NA|NA|TRBV12-5|15|TRBJ1-5
TGTGCTAGTGCCCTAGGCCGTTATAGCAATCAGCCCCAGCATTTT
CASALGRYSNQPQHF
>many|NA|TRBV18|15|TRBJ1-1
TGTGCCAGCTCACCAGGCCGGACAGAAGGGGGAAGAGCTTTCTTT
CASSPGRTEGGRAFF
>NA|NA|TRBV4-1|12|TRBJ2-7
TGCGCCAGCAGCCGTGTCTTAGGCGAGCAGTACTTC
CASSRVLGEQYF
>many|TRBD2|TRBV9|16|TRBJ2-2
TGTGCCAGCAGCGTAGCCAGCGGGGGTAGCACCGGGGAGCTGTTTTTT
CASSVASGGSTGELFF
>NA|NA|TRBV12-5|14|TRBJ2-3
TGTGCTAGTGGTTCGTTGACAAGGGCAGATACGCAGTATTTT
CASGSLTRADTQYF
>few|NA|TRBV15|18|TRBJ1-5
TGTGCCACCAGCAGCAGCGCCGTGACTCTACAGGGTTATCAGCCCCAGCATTTT
CATSSSAVTLQGYQPQHF
>many|NA|TRBV3-1|13|TRBJ2-1
TGTGCCAGCAGCCAAGAACCCAGCGGCGAGCAGTTCTTC
CASSQEPSGEQFF